Sequencing of this T cell receptor (beta chain) was carried out in a study of cytomegalovirus exposure and HLA in healthy donors (dated by TCRdb to about 2017). About the study as a whole: An earlier analysis of approximately 600 of the donors reported roughly 300 Gb of sequence data and some 120 million unique TCR beta sequences from about 200 million T cells. An early release that covered 640 HLA-typed donors contained around 330 gigabases of sequencing data and around 80 million unique TCR sequences. The genetic ancestry cluster associated with self-reported Caucasian donors included around 76% of the roughly 400 genotyped donors. The study aimed to test whether signatures of past pathogen exposure could be identified by cataloging public T cell receptors. Using immunosequencing, the study profiled T cell repertoires from about 620 subjects and related those repertoires to cytomegalovirus serostatus. A separate validation cohort of 100 to 150 different subjects was used in addition to the roughly 640-subject first cohort. To predict cytomegalovirus infection status, the study combined high-throughput TCR immunosequencing, statistical association of individual TCRs with disease status, and machine learning. In a later analysis, previously published TCR beta repertoires from several hundred donors were re-analyzed and high-resolution HLA genotyping was added so that TCR occurrence patterns could be studied. In the later analysis, no new phenotypic data were used to find candidate immune exposures; instead, reliance was placed on TCR beta sequences and their occurrence across donors. An earlier analysis of 587 of the donors used high-throughput TCR beta sequencing to judge whether each TCR beta V gene segment behaved as functional or pseudogenic. Alongside the repertoire data, information on donor age, sex, ethnicity and CMV serostatus was compiled. Genome-wide SNP genotypes for about 65% of the roughly 670 donors were used in a later genetic analysis, which treated that subset as a discovery cohort. All discovery cohort repertoires had been generated on a single sequencing platform. Class I and class II HLA loci were covered by the typing at four-digit resolution. Typing coverage varied by locus: roughly 620-630 donors for A, B, C, DRB1 and DQB1; approximately 520 for DQA1; 600 to 610 for DPA1; some 470 for DPB1. Four to six DR-DQ haplotypes were handled as single units for association and clustering, since linkage in the cohort was strong. Among roughly 370 genotyped donors of the cohort, an average of 235,054 unique TCR beta nucleotide sequences were sequenced per donor, roughly 18% of them non-productive. What the study reported, not specific to this receptor: In a later analysis, most CMV-associated TCR beta chains were found to appear HLA-restricted, with HLA associations seemingly driven largely by CMV exposure. Presence/absence analyses assumed roughly uniform sequencing depth across donors, an assumption that may not hold. A later analysis reported that several top co-occurrence clusters appeared linked to parvovirus B19, influenza, CMV and Epstein-Barr virus. In vitro tests confirmed that a few of the cytomegalovirus-associated TCR beta chains recognize cytomegalovirus antigens. According to a later analysis, TCR association rates differed among HLA loci, with DRB1 alleles showing the most associated TCRs and HLA-C alleles showing the fewest. Most TCR sequences were observed very rarely across donors, whereas some public TCRs were present in many individuals. In both the original and validation cohorts, the classifier was reported to diagnose cytomegalovirus status with high specificity and sensitivity. A cluster of highly shared sequence variants was judged likely to be a technical artifact of the sequencing pipeline. An association between a missense DCLRE1C variant and V-gene and J-gene trimming of TCR beta chains was found in a later genetic analysis and replicated in an independent cohort. It was suggested by the authors that the approach could potentially be generalized to other disease states and immunological phenotypes. Because some donors lacked HLA typing at each locus, the association tests relied only on the typed subset. Immune exposure information for the cohort was limited to CMV serostatus. This cohort had only TCR beta chains sequenced, and the lack of alpha or paired-chain data limited which features could be detected. In a later analysis, 16,951 TCR beta sequences were associated with specific HLA alleles at a false discovery rate of 0.05. A further reported finding was that TCR beta sequences accurately predicted the HLA-A and HLA-B alleles for most subjects in the first cohort. Correlated functional status among segregating V segments might be attributable to linkage disequilibrium, but an unknown experimental factor could not be ruled out. Compared with equally common non-associated chains, HLA-associated TCR beta chains in a later analysis were more clonally expanded and had lower generation probabilities. According to a later genetic analysis, donors in an Asian-associated ancestry cluster had fewer N-insertions in productive TCRs than the roughly 660-donor mean. In an earlier analysis of around 600 of the donors, most TCR beta V segments appeared in productive rearrangements about 90% or about 30% of the time, broadly matching IMGT annotations. Because counts were too low, seventeen rarely observed V segments, including chromosome 9 orphons, were excluded from the earlier analysis of around 590 of the donors. The study gave a list of under 200 TCR beta chains associated with cytomegalovirus. Some IMGT-functional V segments, including TRBV6-2 and TRBV6-3, could not be told apart with the 87-base-pair reads, so those segments were excluded. Assigning TCR associations to individual alleles was difficult when HLA alleles, especially DR and DQ, strongly co-occurred.

The germline V gene sets CDR1 to SGHDT and CDR2 to YYEEEE. Here V drops 0 bases and J drops 3 bases, and the junction holds 3 bases not matched to any gene. CDR3 length: 16 amino acids, cysteine to phenylalanine. Only the CDR3 DNA stays, 48 bases, in frame from base 1. Libraries came from the immunoSEQ multiplex PCR assay. For the multiplex PCR, a mixture combining 60 forward primers for TCR Vbeta segments and 13 reverse primers for TCR Jbeta segments was used. The CDR3 region of rearranged TCR beta genes was amplified from genomic DNA with a multiplex PCR assay. Amplified TCR beta libraries were sequenced as 87-base-pair reads on the Illumina HiSeq System. The original methods were these. A later analysis tallied around 82 million unique TCR beta chains across the 666 repertoires, and some 10 million of those chains were shared by two or more donors. To remove PCR and sequencing errors, raw reads were error-corrected and collapsed into unique sequences using a nearest-neighbor algorithm that merged closely related sequences. CDR3 sequences were aligned to IMGT reference sequences to assign V, D and J gene segments. For a sequence to be retained, a match of at least six nucleotides was required to both a V gene segment and a J gene segment. Rearrangements were called productive when the CDR3 lacked stop codons and stayed in frame with V and J; all others were non-productive. Following IMGT convention, CDR3 was defined as the stretch from the second conserved V-encoded cysteine up to the conserved J-encoded phenylalanine. Sequences without an unambiguous match to a single V gene segment were excluded from the earlier analysis of 450 to 650 of the donors. In an earlier analysis of some 590 of the donors, a V segment was called functional when productive rearrangements were above 56.7%, and segregating when the standard deviation between donors exceeded 5%. To diagnose cytomegalovirus status from the catalog of TCR beta chain sequences, a statistical classification framework was built. In a later analysis, V and J genes were assigned by comparing TCR nucleotide sequences against IMGT/GENE-DB human TR gene sequences. In a later analysis, CDR3 sequences and most-parsimonious VDJ recombination scenarios were assigned using the TCRdist pipeline. In a later analysis, each TCR beta chain was defined by its CDR3 amino acid sequence together with its V-gene family, and reads without a unique V-gene family were excluded. To address suspected cross-contamination and a sequencing artifact, a later analysis removed 592 highly shared, low-generation-probability nucleotide sequences. A later analysis calculated a clonal expansion index for each public chain from normalized within-repertoire ranks of inferred template counts. In a later analysis, generation probabilities were computed using a VDJ recombination model fitted to out-of-frame rearrangements, and the results were checked against IGoR. Hypergeometric tests were used in a later analysis to score TCR-TCR, TCR-HLA and TCR-CMV co-occurrence, with a repertoire-size bias correction applied to the TCR pairs. In a later analysis, false discovery rates were estimated by permuting HLA or CMV assignments 20 times. In a later analysis, co-occurring TCRs were grouped using DBSCAN, and TCRdist sequence similarity was added for clustering within HLA-allele-positive subsets. Repertoires with fewer than 30,000 or more than 120,000 public chains were left out of co-occurrence clustering, as were roughly five repertoires with anomalous nucleotide sharing. TCRdb provides this immuneACCESS table in a form limited to in-frame rearrangements. Some clones are lacking; in checked studies, under half of them reflect an unresolved V gene, and why the rest are absent is not known. Clone size and the V and J calls come from that table; the DNA yielded D and trimming. Within this sample are about 170,000 clones, with around three quarters of them counted one time only. The ten top clones hold less than 8.5% of the sample.

The cohort comprised under 700 healthy bone marrow donors. Cohort members were all nominally healthy when sampled, although unrecorded immune exposures were likely present. The donor tested CMV seropositive and was one of the 289 seropositive cohort members. A peripheral blood sample was provided by each donor, and peripheral blood mononuclear cells were used for TCR beta sequencing. Genomic DNA was extracted from the blood cell samples with the Qiagen DNeasy Blood Extraction Kit. A note on this clone: The antigen it binds to is not known. No per-base quality is available; no much larger clone lies one base away.

This sequence originates from a man in his forties in good health and CMV-seropositive. The rearranged chain carries TRBV5-6 and TRBJ2-1, and 10 junction bases match TRBD2. The specimen sequenced was PBMCs. The DNA sequence is given as TGTGCCAGCAGCTTGGAGGTAGCGGGGGGCTACAATGAGCAGTTCTTC. This gives the protein CASSLEVAGGYNEQFF.